Shown below are 12 T cell receptor beta chains from a single sample sequenced in a study of early T cells in non-severe SARS-CoV-2 infection. MiXCR, applied by TCRdb to the 5' RACE reads, yields one record per CDR3 protein. The sample includes about 21,000 distinct CDR3 sequences, 5.7% of them seen just once. The sequenced sample was whole blood, obtained at baseline. The receptors were sampled from an adult who was a healthcare worker with PCR-confirmed SARS-CoV-2 infection or an uninfected control (not recorded which).

This clonotype appeared many times. The chain is built from TRBV5-1 and TRBJ2-2; 11 nucleotides line up with TRBD1. CDR1 is SGHRS and CDR2 is YFSETQ in the germline V gene. The V and J ends lost 4 bases and 10 bases, in that order; junction bases with no gene match: 9. The CDR3 loop spans 15 amino acids. The CDR3: CASSPPGQGGEELFF. CDR3 DNA: TGCGCCAGCAGCCCCCCGGGACAGGGGGGAGAGGAGCTGTTTTTT. Looking up the rest from reference TRBV5-1 and TRBJ2-2 gives the full variable domain: KAGVTQTPRYLIKTRGQQVTLSCSPISGHRSVSWYQQTPGQGLQFLFEYFSETQRNKGNFPGRFSGRQFSNSRSEMNVSTLELGDSALYLCASSPPGQGGEELFFGEGSRLTVL.

This clonotype has at least ten counts. The V call is TRBV24-1, the J call TRBJ2-1, with no clear D. This CDR3 is 13 amino acids long. V gave up 4 bases and J gave up 14 bases, with 17 bases separating them. Germline assignment: CDR1 KGHDR and CDR2 SFDVKD. CDR3 loop: CATSDPDLLRKFF. As DNA, the CDR3 is TGTGCCACCAGTGACCCCGACCTCCTGAGGAAGTTCTTC.

This clonotype was picked up many times. The chain links TRBV29-1 to TRBJ2-2, with 7 bases lining up with TRBD1. The CDR3 extends over 18 amino acids. V dropped 0 bases and J dropped 0; count of bases not matched to a gene: 10. CDR1 and CDR2 from the germline V gene are SQVTM and ANQGSEA. DNA of the CDR3: TGCAGCGTTGAAGAGTTTCGTCCGGGACAGACGAACACCGGGGAGCTGTTTTTT. Protein sequence: CSVEEFRPGQTNTGELFF.

The V call is TRBV20-1, the J call TRBJ1-2; D remains unclear. The CDR3 is 14 amino acids. From germline, CDR1 is DFQATT and CDR2 SNEGSKA (reference sequence). V was shortened by 0 bases and J by 2 bases, with 10 bases between the two germline ends. Written as DNA, the CDR3 is TGCAGTGCTAGAGAGGCAGGCAGGAACTATGGCTACACCTTC. It encodes CSAREAGRNYGYTF.

The sample holds many counts of this clonotype. The rearrangement links TRBV6-2 or TRBV6-3 to TRBJ1-2, with D maybe TRBD1 (5 bases). Germline-derived CDR1 and CDR2 are MNHEY and SVGEGT. V was clipped by 6 bases and J by 8 bases, with 10 bases between them. This CDR3 contains 11 residues. CDR3 loop: CASSTGLGYTF. CDR3 coding DNA: TGTGCCAGCAGCACGGGACTCGGCTACACCTTC.

This clonotype was observed many times. The chain recombines TRBV9 with TRBJ2-1; no clear D. V dropped 4 bases and J dropped 9 bases, with 11 bases sitting between them. In germline, CDR1 is SGDLS, CDR2 YYNGEE. CDR3 length: 12 residues. The CDR3 spells CASSKDWVEQFF. The CDR3 DNA reads TGTGCCAGCAGCAAAGACTGGGTTGAGCAGTTCTTC. Complete variable domain (other parts from reference TRBV9 and TRBJ2-1): DSGVTQTPKHLITATGQRVTLRCSPRSGDLSVYWYQQSLDQGLQFLIQYYNGEERAKGNILERFSAQQFPDLHSELNLSSLELGDSALYFCASSKDWVEQFFGPGTRLTVL.

The table lists this clonotype with many counts. The chain joins TRBV7-8 to TRBJ2-2; TRBD1 matches 12 bases. With 9 bases clipped from V and 4 bases from J, the junction kept 3 bases outside the gene matches. There are 14 residues in the CDR3. Germline V gene lookup returns CDR1 SGHVS and CDR2 FQNEAQ. CDR3 nucleotide sequence: TGTGCCAGTAGGGACAGGGGGCTCACCGGGGAGCTGTTTTTT. This gives the protein CASRDRGLTGELFF.

At least ten counts were recorded for this clonotype. The chain uses TRBV15 and TRBJ2-5; D call uncertain. Germline-derived CDR1 and CDR2 are LNHNV and YYDKDF (reference sequence). The length of the CDR3 is 15 residues. Trimming shortened V by 0 bases and J by 5 bases, and 13 bases separated the two germline ends. The CDR3, as DNA: TGTGCCACCAGCAGAGATCTGGCTACACGGGAGACCCAGTACTTC. This sequence encodes CATSRDLATRETQYF.

In this sample, this clonotype turned up many times. The chain is built from TRBV24-1 and TRBJ2-6; D might be TRBD1 (7 bases). V dropped 2 bases and J dropped 0 bases, with 19 bases sitting between them. The CDR3 covers 20 residues. CDR1 KGHDR and CDR2 SFDVKD come from the germline V gene. The CDR3 region is CATSDSIGGGFFSGANVLTF. The CDR3 region has the DNA TGTGCCACCAGTGATTCCATTGGAGGGGGCTTTTTCTCTGGGGCCAACGTCCTGACTTTC.

This clonotype was counted between two and nine times. The chain combines TRBV2 with TRBJ1-2; D might be TRBD1 (6 bases). The CDR3 consists of 16 residues. Trimming stripped 8 bases from V and 2 bases from J, with 21 bases between. From germline, CDR1 is SNHLY and CDR2 FYNNEI. Here the CDR3 DNA reads TGTGCCAGCTTGCTGCTGGGCAGGACAGACAACTATGGCTACACCTTC. Translated: CASLLLGRTDNYGYTF. The full variable domain, its missing parts supplied by reference TRBV2 and TRBJ1-2, is EPEVTQTPSHQVTQMGQEVILRCVPISNHLYFYWYRQILGQKVEFLVSFYNNEISEKSEIFDDQFSVERPDGSNFTLKIRSTKLEDSAMYFCASLLLGRTDNYGYTFGSGTRLTVV.

This clonotype is medium-sized by share. CDR3: CASSYSRDQPQHF. The CDR3, as DNA: TGTGCCAGCAGTTACTCGAGAGATCAGCCCCAGCATTTT. This sequence joins TRBV6-6 and TRBJ1-5; D call uncertain. Germline values: CDR1 MNHNY, CDR2 SVGAGI (reference sequence). V shed 0 bases and J shed 5 bases, with 5 bases lying between them. This CDR3 has 13 residues.

This clonotype was counted many times. The CDR3 bases are TGCAGTGCTAGAGATGCTGGCGGGGTCAGCTCCTACGAGCAGTACTTC. Its protein product is CSARDAGGVSSYEQYF. The chain couples TRBV20-1 to TRBJ2-7; TRBD2 might be the D (6 bases). This CDR3 contains 16 residues. V gave up 0 bases and J gave up 0 bases, with 15 bases separating them. Germline V lookup: CDR1 DFQATT, CDR2 SNEGSKA (reference sequence).